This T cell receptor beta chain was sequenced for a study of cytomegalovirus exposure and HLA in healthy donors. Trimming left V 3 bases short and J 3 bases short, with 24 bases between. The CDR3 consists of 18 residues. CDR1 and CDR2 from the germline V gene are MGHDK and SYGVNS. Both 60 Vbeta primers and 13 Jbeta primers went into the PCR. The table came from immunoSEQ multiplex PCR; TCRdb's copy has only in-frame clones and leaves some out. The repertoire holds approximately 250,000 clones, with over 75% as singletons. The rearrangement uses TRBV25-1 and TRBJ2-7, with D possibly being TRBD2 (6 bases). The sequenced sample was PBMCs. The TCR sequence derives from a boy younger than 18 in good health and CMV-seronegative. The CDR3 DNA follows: TGTGCCAGCAGTGAGGTAGCGGAACCCATACCATTCGGCTACGAGCAGTACTTC. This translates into CASSEVAEPIPFGYEQYF.